The 25 T cell receptor beta chains below all came from one sample that was sequenced in a study of blood T cell repertoires in COVID-19. TCRdb's copy holds only in-frame clones and misses some; the assay was immunoSEQ multiplex PCR. Of 70,000 to 80,000 clones in the sample, roughly 87% were seen once. The sample consisted of peripheral blood. These receptors originate from a woman in her 50s with acute or convalescent COVID-19.

The rearrangement joins TRBV6-5 to TRBJ1-1; perhaps TRBD1 as D (6 bases). This CDR3 comprises 13 residues. The V gene's germline CDR1 is MNHEY and CDR2 SVGAGI. Deletions cut 7 bases from V and 3 bases from J, with 12 bases between. The DNA for the CDR3 is TGTGCCAGCAACATGAACAGGGACACTGAAGCTTTCTTT. This encodes CASNMNRDTEAFF.

V usage is TRBV7-3 and J usage is TRBJ2-2; TRBD1 matches 7 bases. The V gene end was trimmed by 5 bases and the J gene end by 6 bases; junction bases not matched to a gene: 6. Germline V gene sequence: CDR1 SGHTA, CDR2 FQGTGA. CDR3 size: 14 residues. The CDR3 spells CASSQGTVPGELFF. Here the CDR3 DNA reads TGTGCCAGCAGCCAGGGGACAGTACCCGGGGAGCTGTTTTTT.

This clone was seen a handful of times. The chain joins TRBV10-2 to TRBJ2-1; TRBD1 might be the D (6 bases). Looked up from germline, CDR1 is WSHSY and CDR2 is SAAADI. CDR3 length: 15 residues. V was shortened by 6 bases and J by 0 bases, with 12 bases between the two germline ends. CDR3 coding DNA: TGCGCCAGCAGACAGGGAAAAAACTCCTACAATGAGCAGTTCTTC. Its translation: CASRQGKNSYNEQFF.

The chain has TRBV7-3 and TRBJ2-1, with D possibly being TRBD2 (6 bases). Between the trimmed V and J ends, which lost 3 bases and 5 bases, there was a span of 14 bases. The CDR3 covers 15 residues. From germline, CDR1 is SGHTA and CDR2 FQGTGA. CDR3 region: CASSFGGIRNNEQFF. In DNA, the CDR3 is TGTGCCAGCAGCTTCGGAGGGATACGAAACAATGAGCAGTTCTTC.

The chain couples TRBV19 to TRBJ1-5; a weak D match, TRBD1 (5 bases). V lost 4 bases and J 1 base, leaving 8 bases between the germline ends. There are 14 residues in the CDR3. Germline CDR1 reads LNHDA; CDR2 reads SQIVND (reference sequence). The CDR3 DNA reads as TGTGCCAGTAGTACAACAGGAAGCAATCAGCCCCAGCATTTT. Its translation is CASSTTGSNQPQHF.

The V gene is TRBV7-9, the J gene TRBJ1-4; D gene unclear. The CDR3 totals 15 residues. V was cut by 1 base and J by 7 bases, with 13 bases left in between. The germline gives CDR1 SEHNR, CDR2 FQNEAQ (reference sequence). The CDR3 DNA follows: TGTGCCAGCAGCTTAGTTGGACGGGCGGGTGAAAAACTGTTTTTT. Translation: CASSLVGRAGEKLFF.

This chain links TRBV5-4 with TRBJ2-7; TRBD1 matches 10 bases. From germline, CDR1 is SGHNT and CDR2 YYREEE (reference sequence). The CDR3 spans 14 residues. V was pared by 3 bases and J by 6 bases, with 6 bases of the junction left unmatched. The CDR3 DNA is TGTGCCAGCAGCTCCGGGACAGGGGTGGGCGAGCAGTACTTC. Its translation: CASSSGTGVGEQYF.

The chain has TRBV6-5 and TRBJ2-6; the D gene is possibly TRBD2 (5 bases). Germline V gene sequence: CDR1 MNHEY, CDR2 SVGAGI. V was shortened by 8 bases and J by 4 bases, with 15 bases between the two germline ends. The CDR3 contains 15 residues. This CDR3 reads CASQLGGGGANVLTF. The DNA for the CDR3 is TGTGCCAGCCAACTCGGAGGTGGGGGGGCCAACGTCCTGACTTTC.

This clone was recorded a few times. The J gene is TRBJ2-7, the V gene TRBV19, with TRBD1 matching over 9 bases. Germline trimming cut 7 bases from V and 5 bases from J; bases unmatched to any gene: 12. CDR1 and CDR2 (germline): LNHDA, SQIVND (reference sequence). The CDR3 runs 15 residues. The CDR3 region is CASTVHAGQGNEQYF. CDR3 sequence (DNA): TGTGCCAGTACCGTTCATGCGGGACAGGGAAACGAGCAGTACTTC.

The CDR3 sequence: CATRQQSSYNSPLHF. The DNA for the CDR3 is TGTGCAACTAGGCAGCAGAGCTCCTATAATTCACCCCTCCACTTT. The chain has TRBV19 and TRBJ1-6; D is unresolved. Per the germline V gene, CDR1 is LNHDA and CDR2 is SQIVND (reference sequence). This CDR3 region has 15 residues.

This chain connects TRBV19 to TRBJ2-3; 9 nucleotides align to TRBD1. The trim removed 6 bases at V and 3 bases at J, leaving 4 bases unmatched. This CDR3 has 14 residues. Germline V CDR1 and CDR2: LNHDA, SQIVND (reference sequence). CDR3 nucleotides: TGTGCCAGTAGCCCGACAGGGGGAACAGATACGCAGTATTTT. Protein: CASSPTGGTDTQYF.

This chain joins TRBV27 and TRBJ1-1; D possibly corresponds to TRBD1 (6 bases). The CDR3 sequence is 12 residues long. Trimming shortened V by 9 bases and J by 4 bases, and 12 bases separated the two germline ends. Germline V lookup: CDR1 MNHEY, CDR2 SMNVEV (reference sequence). In DNA form, the CDR3 reads TGTGCCAGTCACAAAGGGGGCACTGAAGCTTTCTTT. Protein: CASHKGGTEAFF.

The chain joins TRBV7-9 to TRBJ2-3; D may be TRBD2 (6 bases). Between the trimmed V and J ends, which lost 5 bases and 3 bases, there was a span of 18 bases. The CDR3 spans 16 residues. Germline assignment: CDR1 SEHNR and CDR2 FQNEAQ (reference sequence). The CDR3 loop reads CASSPGTPSGTDTQYF. In DNA, the CDR3 is TGTGCCAGCAGCCCCGGGACTCCCTCCGGTACAGATACGCAGTATTTT. Using reference TRBV7-9 and TRBJ2-3 for the parts outside the CDR3, the full variable domain is DTGVSQNPRHKITKRGQNVTFRCDPISEHNRLYWYRQTLGQGPEFLTYFQNEAQLEKSRLLSDRFSAERPKGSFSTLEIQRTEQGDSAMYLCASSPGTPSGTDTQYFGPGTRLTVL.

V usage is TRBV7-2 and J usage is TRBJ1-4; 7 positions agree with TRBD1. Germline values: CDR1 SGHTA, CDR2 FQGNSA. The CDR3 totals 16 residues. J gave up 2 bases and V 3 bases, and 6 bases lay outside the gene matches. The chain's CDR3 is CASSFVKGATNEKLFF. CDR3 coding DNA: TGTGCCAGCAGCTTTGTTAAGGGGGCCACTAATGAAAAACTGTTTTTT.

The CDR3 protein is CASSENRIAGGIKVDTQYF. CDR3 DNA sequence: TGTGCCAGCAGCGAGAACCGAATAGCGGGGGGCATCAAGGTTGATACGCAGTATTTT. The gene calls are TRBV7-2 and TRBJ2-3; 10 bases line up with TRBD2. This CDR3 has 19 residues. The germline gives CDR1 SGHTA, CDR2 FQGNSA. Losses at the gene ends were 5 bases for V and 6 bases for J; bases not matched to a gene: 20. Variable domain in full (rest from reference TRBV7-2 and TRBJ2-3): GAGVSQSPSNKVTEKGKDVELRCDPISGHTALYWYRQSLGQGLEFLIYFQGNSAPDKSGLPSDRFSAERTGGSVSTLTIQRTQQEDSAVYLCASSENRIAGGIKVDTQYFGPGTRLTVL.

A single count supports this clone. CDR3 protein: CASSLGLVGNEQYF. DNA of the CDR3: TGTGCCAGCAGCCTTGGACTAGTTGGCAACGAGCAGTACTTC. The gene calls are TRBV3-1 (or the pseudogene TRBV3-2) and TRBJ2-7; 7 bases agree with TRBD2. The V segment lost 4 bases and the J segment 5 bases; nucleotides outside the gene matches: 8. The germline V gene has CDR1 LGHDT and CDR2 YNNKEL (reference sequence). The CDR3 loop spans 14 amino acids.

The chain employs TRBV27 and TRBJ2-7; D ambiguous. CDR1 is MNHEY and CDR2 is SMNVEV in the germline V gene (reference sequence). With 1 base removed from V and 2 bases from J, the gap between germline ends came to 12 bases. The CDR3 length is 15 residues. The CDR3 loop reads CASSLYDVAPYEQYF. CDR3 DNA: TGTGCCAGCAGTTTATACGATGTGGCCCCCTACGAGCAGTACTTC.

The J gene is TRBJ1-3, the V gene TRBV3-1 (or the pseudogene TRBV3-2); D remains ambiguous. The germline CDR1 and CDR2 sequences are LGHDT and YNNKEL (reference sequence). V gave up 4 bases and J gave up 9 bases, with 10 bases separating them. The CDR3 runs to 12 residues. DNA for the CDR3: TGTGCCAGCAGCCCTTCGGCGGGCACCATATATTTT. Protein product: CASSPSAGTIYF.

The J gene is TRBJ2-5, the V gene TRBV7-9; 8 positions match TRBD2. This CDR3 spans 14 amino acids. J gave up 9 bases and V 5 bases, and 11 bases lay outside the gene matches. Germline loops: CDR1 SEHNR, CDR2 FQNEAQ (reference sequence). CDR3 loop: CASSILGTRASQYF. The CDR3 bases are TGTGCCAGCAGCATCCTCGGGACTAGGGCTTCCCAGTACTTC.

The V call is TRBV12-3 or TRBV12-4, the J call TRBJ1-6; D possibly corresponds to TRBD1 (5 bases). The V end was cut by 6 bases, the J end by 14 bases, with 14 bases between. The CDR3 has 12 amino acids. CDR3 DNA sequence: TGTGCCAGCAGCCTAACCACGGGGGCCCTCCACTTT. Its protein is CASSLTTGALHF.

The chain combines TRBV9 with TRBJ1-5; 9 positions agree with TRBD1. The germline CDR1 and CDR2 sequences are SGDLS and YYNGEE. The CDR3 extends over 16 amino acids. V was pared by 3 bases and J by 3 bases, with 7 bases of the junction left unmatched. The CDR3 sequence: CASSEGTGYVNQPQHF. DNA of the CDR3: TGTGCCAGCAGCGAGGGGACAGGGTACGTCAATCAGCCCCAGCATTTT.

This chain connects TRBV7-9 to TRBJ1-4, with D possibly matching TRBD1 (6 bases). This CDR3 has 14 amino acids. The germline gives CDR1 SEHNR, CDR2 FQNEAQ (reference sequence). V lost 3 bases to trimming and J lost 6 bases, with 11 bases between them. The CDR3 protein is CASSLVRTDEKLFF. CDR3 DNA: TGTGCCAGCAGCTTGGTCCGGACAGATGAAAAACTGTTTTTT.

V usage is TRBV11-2 and J usage is TRBJ2-7, with 7 nucleotides matching TRBD1. There are 13 residues in the CDR3. Germline loops: CDR1 SGHAT, CDR2 FQNNGV. J was trimmed by 4 bases and V by 2 bases; bases with no gene match: 2. The CDR3, as DNA: TGTGCCAGCAGCTTACTACAGGGGTACGAGCAGTACTTC. It specifies CASSLLQGYEQYF.

The chain recombines TRBV6-5 with TRBJ2-2; the D is unclear. V lost 0 bases, J lost 0 bases, and 5 bases lay in between. CDR3 length equals 15 residues. Germline V CDR1 and CDR2: MNHEY, SVGAGI. This chain's CDR3 is CASSYSPANTGELFF. In DNA form, the CDR3 reads TGTGCCAGCAGTTACTCCCCAGCGAACACCGGGGAGCTGTTTTTT.

The CDR3 here is CASSLGQGTLYGYTF. The CDR3 bases are TGTGCCAGCAGCTTAGGACAGGGAACCCTATATGGCTACACCTTC. The V call is TRBV7-6, the J call TRBJ1-2; TRBD1 matches 7 bases. CDR1 SGHVS and CDR2 FNYEAQ come from the germline V gene. This CDR3 has 15 residues. V gave up 1 base and J gave up 5 bases; unmatched junction bases: 7.